This TCR beta chain was sequenced in a study of post-analysis software for immune sequencing data. Regarding the study as a whole: Among roughly 5 TRBV segments more frequent in patients than controls were TRBV5-6, TRBV5-1 and TRBV20-1.

The V end lost 4 bases, the J end lost 7 bases, and 12 bases lay between the germline ends. Germline lookup yields CDR1 SGHRS and CDR2 YFSETQ. The CDR3 runs 14 residues. In the case of this clonotype: The antigen remains unidentified.

Carried by the TCR beta cDNA libraries were unique molecular identifiers. Via MiXCR, TCRdb re-called the PCR reads, giving one row per CDR3 protein. The table lists 800,000 to 950,000 distinct CDR3 sequences, under 70% of them singletons. This clonotype originated in a girl aged 5 to 17 with multiple sclerosis. Sequenced material: blood. The gene calls are TRBV5-1 and TRBJ1-6; D not certain. CDR3 sequence: CASSPKLGNSPLHF. The CDR3, as DNA: TGCGCCAGCAGCCCCAAACTCGGCAATTCACCCCTCCACTTT.